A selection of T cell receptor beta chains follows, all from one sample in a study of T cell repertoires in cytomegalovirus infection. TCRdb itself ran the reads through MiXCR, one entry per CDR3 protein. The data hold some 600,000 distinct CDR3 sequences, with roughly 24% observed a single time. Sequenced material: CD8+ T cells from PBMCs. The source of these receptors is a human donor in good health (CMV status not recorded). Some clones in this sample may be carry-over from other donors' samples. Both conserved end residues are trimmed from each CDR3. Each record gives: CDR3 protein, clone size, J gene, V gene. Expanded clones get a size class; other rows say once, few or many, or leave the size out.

CDR3aa: ASSLRGVDEQF; abundance: many; j_gene: TRBJ2-1; v_gene: TRBV12-3/TRBV12-4
CDR3aa: SATGTSTDTQY; abundance: -; j_gene: TRBJ2-3; v_gene: TRBV29-1
CDR3aa: SAVDLVLPAYNEQF; abundance: -; j_gene: TRBJ2-1; v_gene: TRBV20-1
CDR3aa: SGEWGGAETQY; abundance: -; j_gene: TRBJ2-5; v_gene: TRBV29-1
CDR3aa: ASSLKWLAGSHADTQY; abundance: many; j_gene: TRBJ2-3; v_gene: TRBV7-2
CDR3aa: ASSFGQGSTGELF; abundance: few; j_gene: TRBJ2-2; v_gene: TRBV7-9
CDR3aa: ASSYEGNIQY; abundance: many; j_gene: TRBJ2-4; v_gene: TRBV6-2/TRBV6-3
CDR3aa: ASRPSGVRNSPLH; abundance: -; j_gene: TRBJ1-6; v_gene: TRBV28
CDR3aa: ASSPVGVSVTEAF; abundance: few; j_gene: TRBJ1-1; v_gene: TRBV7-9
CDR3aa: ASSSVLGTVDNEQF; abundance: -; j_gene: TRBJ2-1; v_gene: TRBV27
CDR3aa: SARSPGRMTEAF; abundance: -; j_gene: TRBJ1-1; v_gene: TRBV20-1
CDR3aa: ASSPGTGEDINEQF; abundance: -; j_gene: TRBJ2-1; v_gene: TRBV7-4
CDR3aa: ASSGGQGYEQF; abundance: -; j_gene: TRBJ2-1; v_gene: TRBV7-6
CDR3aa: ASSDGDYNEQF; abundance: -; j_gene: TRBJ2-1; v_gene: TRBV6-4
CDR3aa: ASSPQFGAGARDTEAF; abundance: -; j_gene: TRBJ1-1; v_gene: TRBV18
CDR3aa: ASSLQGSLSFNYGYT; abundance: -; j_gene: TRBJ1-2; v_gene: TRBV27
CDR3aa: AISLWGEEFYGYT; abundance: many; j_gene: TRBJ1-2; v_gene: TRBV10-3
CDR3aa: ASSEPLTGMNTEAF; abundance: -; j_gene: TRBJ1-1; v_gene: TRBV6-1
CDR3aa: ATGTGGGNEQF; abundance: many; j_gene: TRBJ2-1; v_gene: TRBV27
CDR3aa: ASSYERGLLRETGELF; abundance: -; j_gene: TRBJ2-2; v_gene: TRBV6-2/TRBV6-3
CDR3aa: ASTPGVAEYNEQF; abundance: many; j_gene: TRBJ2-1; v_gene: TRBV7-6
CDR3aa: ASSQDDSLAGALNEQY; abundance: -; j_gene: TRBJ2-7; v_gene: TRBV14
CDR3aa: ASNWGSFRGSNYGYT; abundance: -; j_gene: TRBJ1-2; v_gene: TRBV28
CDR3aa: SVGGLAGETQY; abundance: few; j_gene: TRBJ2-5; v_gene: TRBV29-1
CDR3aa: ASSSRQGDTGELF; abundance: many; j_gene: TRBJ2-2; v_gene: TRBV7-6
CDR3aa: ASSWTGREETQY; abundance: few; j_gene: TRBJ2-5; v_gene: TRBV6-2/TRBV6-3
CDR3aa: ATSDLAGGNQETQY; abundance: -; j_gene: TRBJ2-5; v_gene: TRBV24-1
CDR3aa: SALDGDYGYT; abundance: many; j_gene: TRBJ1-2; v_gene: TRBV20-1